These 27 T cell receptor beta chains originate from one sample sequenced in a study of a mutant IDH1 vaccine in newly diagnosed glioma. Repertoires were generated with immunoSEQ multiplex PCR, while TCRdb's copy carries only in-frame clones and drops some. The repertoire holds roughly 41,000 clones, around 82% seen once, with over 7.5% in the top ten. Time point indicated: baseline, week 1 (first vaccination visit). The treatment denotes: pre-vaccination baseline after standard-of-care therapy. Sequencing was performed on PBMCs, taken from a glioma patient treated with radiotherapy, temozolomide or both. The receptors stem from a man aged 35 to 55 with glioma. Some clones in this sample may be carry-over from other donors' samples.

The rearrangement uses TRBV11-3 and TRBJ1-6; D is uncertain. The CDR3 extends over 14 amino acids. The germline V gene encodes CDR1 SGHNT and CDR2 YENEEA. V lost 3 bases to trimming and J lost 10 bases, with 13 bases between them. The CDR3, as DNA: TGTGCCAGCAGCTTTTTCAAACCCCTATCACCCCTCCACTTT. Residues: CASSFFKPLSPLHF.

In its sample, this clone was seen once. The rearrangement uses TRBV2 and TRBJ1-1; 9 nucleotides line up with TRBD1. The CDR3 is made up of 15 amino acids. V was clipped by 6 bases and J by 1 base; unmatched bases: 6. CDR1 and CDR2 (germline): SNHLY, FYNNEI. CDR3 protein: CASSPGTGRNTEAFF. CDR3 bases: TGTGCCAGCAGCCCTGGGACAGGGAGGAACACTGAAGCTTTCTTT. Full variable domain (remainder filled in from reference TRBV2 and TRBJ1-1): EPEVTQTPSHQVTQMGQEVILRCVPISNHLYFYWYRQILGQKVEFLVSFYNNEISEKSEIFDDQFSVERPDGSNFTLKIRSTKLEDSAMYFCASSPGTGRNTEAFFGQGTRLTVV.

The rearrangement joins TRBV2 to TRBJ2-6, with 8 bases matching TRBD1. The CDR3 is 17 amino acids. Germline loops: CDR1 SNHLY, CDR2 FYNNEI. Germline trimming cut 3 bases from V and 3 bases from J; bases unmatched to any gene: 7. The CDR3 reads CASSDRQGFDGANVLTF. CDR3 nucleotides: TGTGCCAGCAGTGATCGACAGGGGTTTGATGGGGCCAACGTCCTGACTTTC.

This clone appeared a single time. V gene TRBV15 combines with J gene TRBJ1-4, with D unresolved. This CDR3 spans 15 amino acids. V was clipped by 1 base and J by 7 bases, with 13 bases between them. Germline CDR1 LNHNV, CDR2 YYDKDF (reference sequence). Here the CDR3 DNA reads TGTGCCACCAGCAGAGTCCCGCCTAACGGTGAAAAACTGTTTTTT. The encoded protein is CATSRVPPNGEKLFF.

This clone was counted between two and nine times. J is TRBJ1-1 and V is TRBV4-3; D is uncertain. Trimming pared 0 bases from V and 3 bases from J, leaving 11 bases between. Germline lookup yields CDR1 LGHNA and CDR2 YSLEER. The CDR3 is 15 residues long. The CDR3 DNA reads TGCGCCAGCAGCCAAGAGGACCTACAACACACTGAAGCTTTCTTT. It specifies CASSQEDLQHTEAFF.

This chain uses TRBV7-9 with TRBJ2-7; no firm D call. Deletions cut 1 base from V and 5 bases from J, with 6 bases between. The CDR3 sequence is 12 residues long. CDR1 and CDR2 (germline): SEHNR, FQNEAQ (reference sequence). This CDR3 reads CASSLVGHEQYF. The CDR3 DNA reads TGTGCCAGCAGCTTAGTGGGCCACGAGCAGTACTTC. The complete variable domain, with remaining parts taken from reference TRBV7-9 and TRBJ2-7, reads DTGVSQNPRHKITKRGQNVTFRCDPISEHNRLYWYRQTLGQGPEFLTYFQNEAQLEKSRLLSDRFSAERPKGSFSTLEIQRTEQGDSAMYLCASSLVGHEQYFGPGTRLTVT.

The chain recombines TRBV9 with TRBJ2-1; 7 positions match TRBD1. The V segment lost 4 bases and the J segment 4 bases; nucleotides outside the gene matches: 5. The CDR3 runs 14 residues. CDR1 SGDLS and CDR2 YYNGEE come from the germline V gene. The CDR3 DNA sequence: TGTGCCAGCAGCTTCACAGGGGAATACAATGAGCAGTTCTTC. It specifies CASSFTGEYNEQFF.

The chain uses TRBV27 and TRBJ2-5, with D perhaps matching TRBD2 (6 bases). CDR3 length: 15 residues. Trimming left V 1 base short and J 2 bases short, with 11 bases between. From germline, CDR1 is MNHEY and CDR2 SMNVEV (reference sequence). CDR3 loop: CASSLYGGPQETQYF. The CDR3 region has the DNA TGTGCCAGCAGTTTATACGGGGGACCGCAAGAGACCCAGTACTTC.

The chain combines TRBV9 with TRBJ2-2; D possibly corresponds to TRBD2 (6 bases). The V gene lost 1 base and the J gene lost 5 bases, with 9 bases spanning the gap. This CDR3 region has 14 residues. Looked up from germline, CDR1 is SGDLS and CDR2 is YYNGEE. The CDR3 region is CASSVRLETGELFF. CDR3 bases: TGTGCCAGCAGCGTAAGACTAGAGACCGGGGAGCTGTTTTTT.

This clone has more than one count but fewer than ten. CDR3 sequence reads: CASSWATGYSEQYF. The CDR3 DNA reads as TGTGCCAGCAGCTGGGCGACAGGGTATAGCGAGCAGTACTTC. This chain links TRBV5-4 with TRBJ2-7; 7 nucleotides align to TRBD1. The V gene end was trimmed by 3 bases and the J gene end by 6 bases; junction bases not matched to a gene: 9. CDR1 is SGHNT and CDR2 is YYREEE in the germline V gene (reference sequence). The length of the CDR3 is 14 residues.

The chain employs TRBV6-1 and TRBJ2-1; D call uncertain. The CDR3 spans 13 residues. V shed 0 bases and J shed 8 bases, with 8 bases lying between them. Germline values: CDR1 MNHNS, CDR2 SASEGT. Written as DNA, the CDR3 is TGTGCCAGCAGTGAAGCAGGGTTCGATGAGCAGTTCTTC. Protein sequence: CASSEAGFDEQFF.

CDR3 amino acids: CASSFSGGGSYEKLFF. Here the CDR3 DNA reads TGCGCCAGCAGCTTTAGTGGAGGGGGGAGTTATGAAAAACTGTTTTTT. The chain joins TRBV5-1 to TRBJ1-4; a possible D gene is TRBD1 (6 bases). This CDR3 has 16 amino acids. CDR1 is SGHRS and CDR2 is YFSETQ in the germline V gene. Trimming cost V 2 bases and J 6 bases, with 17 bases left between them.

The chain employs TRBV30 and TRBJ2-5, with D tentatively TRBD2 (7 bases). From germline, CDR1 is GTSNPN and CDR2 SVGIG (reference sequence). There are 15 residues in the CDR3. The V and J ends lost 0 bases and 2 bases respectively, with 13 bases between them. CDR3 region: CAWSVLGGLQETQYF. The CDR3, as DNA: TGTGCCTGGAGTGTGCTCGGGGGGCTTCAAGAGACCCAGTACTTC.

This clone was observed a few times. The chain uses TRBV6-5 and TRBJ1-1, with D unresolved. The CDR3 extends over 12 amino acids. Germline CDR1 is MNHEY and CDR2 is SVGAGI. Deletions cut 5 bases from V and 8 bases from J, with 12 bases between. The CDR3 DNA sequence: TGTGCCAGCAGTCAGACGCCCCAGGAAGCTTTCTTT. As protein: CASSQTPQEAFF.

This clone showed up just a few times. The rearrangement uses TRBV2 and TRBJ1-4, with 7 positions matching TRBD1. CDR1 and CDR2 from the germline V gene are SNHLY and FYNNEI. The V and J ends lost 3 bases and 8 bases, in that order; junction bases with no gene match: 9. The CDR3 has 15 residues. CDR3 in amino acids: CASSDMRDSGEKLFF. The CDR3 DNA follows: TGTGCCAGCAGTGATATGAGGGACAGTGGCGAAAAACTGTTTTTT.

In this sample, this clone turned up once. J is TRBJ2-3 and V is TRBV18; D uncertain. The V end was cut by 3 bases, the J end by 6 bases, with 7 bases between. Germline V gene lookup returns CDR1 KGHSH and CDR2 LQKENI. The CDR3 totals 12 residues. The DNA for the CDR3 is TGTGCCAGCTCACCGTGGGCTGATACGCAGTATTTT. The encoded protein is CASSPWADTQYF.

The chain joins TRBV29-1 to TRBJ1-5; a weak D match, TRBD1 (6 bases). Germline values: CDR1 SQVTM, CDR2 ANQGSEA. The length of the CDR3 is 14 residues. V dropped 4 bases and J dropped 2 bases, with 12 bases sitting between them. CDR3 residues: CSVGGGEGNQPQHF. The DNA of the CDR3 is TGCAGCGTTGGGGGGGGCGAGGGCAATCAGCCCCAGCATTTT. Together with reference TRBV29-1 and TRBJ1-5, the CDR3 gives the full variable domain: SAVISQKPSRDICQRGTSLTIQCQVDSQVTMMFWYRQQPGQSLTLIATANQGSEATYESGFVIDKFPISRPNLTFSTLTVSNMSPEDSSIYLCSVGGGEGNQPQHFGDGTRLSIL.

This clone appeared a single time. V and J are TRBV4-1 and TRBJ2-7, with 11 positions matching TRBD1. The germline gives CDR1 MGHRA, CDR2 YSYEKL. The trim removed 3 bases at V and 9 bases at J, leaving 10 bases unmatched. This CDR3 has 15 amino acids. In DNA form, the CDR3 reads TGCGCCAGCAGCCACACGGACAGGGGGCGCCGTGGGCAGTACTTC. This codes for CASSHTDRGRRGQYF.

The chain carries TRBV6-6 and TRBJ1-6; maybe TRBD1 (5 bases). The CDR3 is 15 amino acids. The germline V and J ends were trimmed by 5 bases and 2 bases, with 10 bases remaining between them. Germline values: CDR1 MNHNY, CDR2 SVGAGI (reference sequence). The CDR3 DNA sequence: TGTGCCAGCAGTGACGACAGCGCCTATAATTCACCCCTCCACTTT. Its protein product is CASSDDSAYNSPLHF.

The genes are TRBV5-1 and TRBJ1-6, with a tentative D call TRBD1 (5 bases). Germline V gene data show CDR1 as SGHRS and CDR2 as YFSETQ. There are 13 residues in the CDR3. V was cut by 4 bases and J by 9 bases, with 11 bases left in between. The CDR3 nucleotides are TGCGCCAGCAGCCAGGCCGGGGGTTCACCCCTCCACTTT. The encoded protein is CASSQAGGSPLHF.

This clone turned up a few times. This rearrangement joins TRBV7-9 to TRBJ1-3, with D unclear. The CDR3 totals 14 residues. Trimming pared 7 bases from V and 0 bases from J, leaving 10 bases between. Germline assignment: CDR1 SEHNR and CDR2 FQNEAQ (reference sequence). The CDR3 region has the DNA TGTGCCAGCACCTACCAAGGCTCTGGAAACACCATATATTTT. This gives the protein CASTYQGSGNTIYF.

A single count supports this clone. The chain has TRBV9 and TRBJ1-3; D not certain. CDR1 and CDR2 from the germline V gene are SGDLS and YYNGEE. The V gene lost 0 bases and the J gene lost 0 bases, with 4 bases spanning the gap. The CDR3 runs 14 residues. In DNA, the CDR3 is TGTGCCAGCAGCGTAGAAATCTCTGGAAACACCATATATTTT. It translates to CASSVEISGNTIYF.

This clone has a single count. The chain has TRBV7-2 and TRBJ1-5; TRBD1 might be the D (5 bases). The germline CDR1 and CDR2 sequences are SGHTA and FQGNSA. V shed 5 bases and J shed 3 bases, with 14 bases lying between them. The CDR3 loop spans 15 amino acids. Here the CDR3 DNA reads TGTGCCAGCAGCGCGCTGAGGGGACCCAATCAGCCCCAGCATTTT. Protein product: CASSALRGPNQPQHF.

The V call is TRBV19, the J call TRBJ2-5, with 8 bases identical to TRBD2. CDR1 is LNHDA and CDR2 is SQIVND in the germline V gene (reference sequence). This CDR3 is built from 15 residues. J was trimmed by 4 bases and V by 7 bases; bases with no gene match: 11. The DNA for the CDR3 is TGTGCCAGTACCGAAACTCCCGGGACTAGAGAGACCCAGTACTTC. Translating it yields CASTETPGTRETQYF.

V gene TRBV6-6 combines with J gene TRBJ1-2; D unclear. Germline lookup yields CDR1 MNHNY and CDR2 SVGAGI (reference sequence). Trimming took 0 bases from V and 2 from J, leaving 7 bases between them. The CDR3 has 14 amino acids. The CDR3 nucleotides read TGTGCCAGCAGTTACTCGAAAAGGAACTATGGCTACACCTTC. It codes for CASSYSKRNYGYTF.

This chain joins TRBV5-1 and TRBJ1-1; D might be TRBD1 (5 bases). V lost 4 bases to trimming and J lost 5 bases, with 18 bases between them. Germline assignment: CDR1 SGHRS and CDR2 YFSETQ. The length of the CDR3 is 15 residues. CDR3 residues: CASSADGRGGTEAFF. CDR3 coding DNA: TGCGCCAGCAGCGCGGACGGGCGTGGGGGTACTGAAGCTTTCTTT.

In its sample, this clone was seen a few times. The rearrangement joins TRBV6-1 to TRBJ2-2; 9 nucleotides match TRBD1. CDR3 length: 15 amino acids. V lost 5 bases to trimming and J lost 7 bases; unmatched junction nucleotides: 8. The germline gives CDR1 MNHNS, CDR2 SASEGT. The CDR3 DNA is TGTGCCAGCAGTCTTAACAGGGGGCGATACGGGGAGCTGTTTTTT. Translated: CASSLNRGRYGELFF.